The present T cell receptor beta chain was sequenced within a study of vaccination effects on CD4 cells after COVID-19. Assay: immunoSEQ multiplex PCR; the TCRdb copy retains only in-frame clones and omits some. The sample has tens of thousands of clones; just under 85% are singletons. As to this clone: Its cognate antigen is unknown.

Within the ViraFEST assay, antigen-specific CD4+ T cells underwent expansion with viral peptide pools prior to sequencing. Isolating CD4+ T cells followed more than 9 days of culture. Each person got two doses of an mRNA SARS-CoV-2 vaccine, BNT162b2 or mRNA-1273. V lost 0 bases and J 3 bases, leaving 4 bases between the germline ends. The CDR3 contains 12 residues. The V gene's germline CDR1 is SGDLS and CDR2 YYNGEE. This chain uses TRBV9 with TRBJ2-7; D not certain. The receptor comes from a human donor who received a COVID-19 vaccine. Some clones in this sample may be carry-over from other donors' samples. Sequenced material: CD4+ T cells from PBMCs cultured with HCoV-NL63 spike peptides, taken after COVID-19 vaccination. The CDR3 nucleotides read TGTGCCAGCAGCGTAGGAGGCTACGAGCAGTACTTC. It is translated as CASSVGGYEQYF.